This T cell receptor (beta chain) was sequenced during a study of OX40 agonist ivuxolimab in advanced cancers. Germline V gene data show CDR1 as SGDLS and CDR2 as YYNGEE. Losses at the gene ends were 0 bases for V and 6 bases for J; bases not matched to a gene: 6. There are 14 residues in the CDR3. This clone has more than one count but fewer than ten. The same CDR3 can be traced to other DNA sequences in this sample. Clones were read by immunoSEQ multiplex PCR, and TCRdb kept only the in-frame ones, dropping some. The sample contains about 27,000 clones, 82% of which appear only once. The clonotype comes from an adult with an advanced solid tumor such as melanoma, head and neck, liver or kidney cancer. The chain joins TRBV9 to TRBJ2-7, with 7 bases matching TRBD1. Sequenced here: CD4+ or CD8+ T cells sorted from blood, sampled in a trial of the OX40 agonist ivuxolimab. The CDR3 nucleotides read TGTGCCAGCAGCGTAGCATACAGGGGTGGCGAGCAGTACTTC. Its translation is CASSVAYRGGEQYF.